One and the same sample provided the 8 T cell receptor beta chains below, sequenced in a study of early T cells in non-severe SARS-CoV-2 infection. TCRdb re-derived calls from the 5' RACE reads in MiXCR, one entry per CDR3 protein. The sample carries roughly 45,000 distinct CDR3 sequences, 6.2% recorded once. Material: whole blood, obtained at baseline. The origin of the receptors is an adult who was a healthcare worker with PCR-confirmed SARS-CoV-2 infection or an uninfected control (not recorded which).

This clonotype was observed many times. The chain joins TRBV7-2 to TRBJ2-1, with 9 bases lining up with TRBD2. The CDR3 extends over 15 amino acids. Trimming took 6 bases from V and 4 from J; bases not matched to a gene: 7. Looked up from germline, CDR1 is SGHTA and CDR2 is FQGNSA. CDR3 loop: CASRATSGRYNEQFF. In DNA, the CDR3 is TGTGCCAGCAGGGCCACTAGCGGGCGATACAATGAGCAGTTCTTC.

This clonotype has a count of ten or more. The gene calls are TRBV27 and TRBJ1-1; perhaps TRBD1 as D (5 bases). This CDR3 has 13 residues. V was pared by 2 bases and J by 4 bases, with 8 bases between. Germline assignment: CDR1 MNHEY and CDR2 SMNVEV (reference sequence). The CDR3 DNA sequence: TGTGCCAGCAGTTTAGGGGGGATCACTGAAGCTTTCTTT. It encodes CASSLGGITEAFF.

This clonotype was recorded a few times. The chain has TRBV28 and TRBJ2-1; D is uncertain. This CDR3 has 13 amino acids. Trimming stripped 4 bases from V and 2 bases from J, with 6 bases between. Per the germline V gene, CDR1 is MDHEN and CDR2 is SYDVKM. Here the CDR3 reads CASSSRPYNEQFF. The CDR3 DNA is TGTGCCAGCAGTTCCCGCCCCTACAATGAGCAGTTCTTC.

The chain is built from TRBV12-5 and TRBJ2-2; 7 bases match TRBD1. CDR3 length equals 15 residues. The germline V gene has CDR1 LGHNT and CDR2 FRNRAP. Trimming removed 5 bases from V and 5 bases from J; junction bases left unmatched: 8. DNA of the CDR3: TGTGCTAGTGGTGCTGGGACAGAAGTAACCGGGGAGCTGTTTTTT. Translated: CASGAGTEVTGELFF.

This clonotype is a singleton in its sample. V usage is TRBV12-3 or TRBV12-4 and J usage is TRBJ2-7; no clear D gene. Trimming took 3 bases from V and 6 from J, leaving 9 bases between them. This CDR3 contains 12 residues. DNA of the CDR3: TGTGCCAGCAGTTTCCCTTTAGGCGAGCAGTACTTC. Encoded protein: CASSFPLGEQYF.

The sample holds many counts of this clonotype. This sequence joins TRBV20-1 and TRBJ1-1, with 8 bases that match TRBD1. The CDR3 is 14 amino acids. V was pared by 6 bases and J by 4 bases, with 10 bases of the junction left unmatched. From germline, CDR1 is DFQATT and CDR2 SNEGSKA (reference sequence). The CDR3 DNA is TGCAGTGCAACGGACAGGGCCCGGGGCACTGAAGCTTTCTTT. Amino acids: CSATDRARGTEAFF.

This clonotype was recorded a few times. V usage is TRBV2 and J usage is TRBJ2-5; 7 bases align to TRBD2. Germline loops: CDR1 SNHLY, CDR2 FYNNEI. The CDR3 sequence is 14 residues long. With V trimmed by 6 bases and J by 1 base, 5 bases remained unmatched. The CDR3 nucleotides are TGTGCCAGCAGAGTACTAGCGATCCAAGAGACCCAGTACTTC. It specifies CASRVLAIQETQYF.

In this sample, this clonotype turned up many times. The V gene is TRBV6-2 or TRBV6-3, the J gene TRBJ2-3, with a tentative D call TRBD2 (5 bases). This CDR3 has 17 amino acids. Trimming left V 0 bases short and J 5 bases short, with 18 bases between. Germline lookup yields CDR1 MNHEY and CDR2 SVGEGT. CDR3: CASSYSPASQTEDTQYF. The CDR3 DNA follows: TGTGCCAGCAGTTACTCCCCGGCTAGCCAAACCGAAGATACGCAGTATTTT.